This T cell receptor beta chain was found in a study of blood T cells in healthy people across ages. The second PCR ran about 6 to 12 cycles with a sample-barcoded 5' primer and J-beta primers. TCRdb used MiXCR to reprocess the 5' RACE reads, holding one entry per CDR3 protein. Of about 1,500,000 distinct CDR3 sequences listed, about 28% are singletons. The specimen was blood. This receptor was identified in a woman aged 25-40 years in good health.

CDR3 region: CASSPPIRVDTQYF. CDR3 DNA sequence: TGTGCCAGCTCACCCCCTATCAGGGTTGATACGCAGTATTTT. V gene TRBV18 combines with J gene TRBJ2-3; a weak D match, TRBD1 (5 bases). Trimming left V 3 bases short and J 6 bases short, with 13 bases between. This CDR3 has 14 residues. Germline CDR1 is KGHSH and CDR2 is LQKENI.